This T cell receptor beta chain was documented in a study of T cell clusters in autoimmune cytopenias. Background on the study: A median of 51,575 TRB reads per sample yielded a median approximately 2,500 distinct clonotypes.

The CDR3 extends over 14 amino acids. Germline CDR1 is MNHEY and CDR2 is SVGEGT. Comment on this clonotype: The target antigen is unknown.

TRB amplification used around 270 ng of peripheral blood genomic DNA. One tube held mixed TRB-A and TRB-B primer pools for touch-down PCR. Reprocessing the multiplex PCR reads, TCRdb reports a single entry for every CDR3 protein and omits DNA. The sample features 9,500 to 15,000 distinct CDR3 sequences, with 3% to 3.5% in its top ten. Study-level points and caveats: Primary autoimmune cytopenia patients seemingly lacked the physiological T cell clusters found in healthy donors. No experiment has yet validated the function of the T cell clusters defined in silico.

This sample was shared with a second study, whose subject was T cell repertoires in aging, cancer and after chemotherapy. According to that study: In healthy donors, age-related TCR diversity loss mainly reflected lost richness.

The clonotype comes from a human donor in good health. The specimen was peripheral blood. The chain carries TRBV6-2 or TRBV6-3 and TRBJ2-3; without DNA, the TCRdb call of TRBD2 cannot be checked. CDR3 residues: CASSYSPPRDTQYF.